This T cell receptor (beta chain) was obtained from a study of immune evolution from preneoplasia to lung adenocarcinoma. Study-wide findings and caveats: Later-stage lesions seemingly showed higher T cell density and diversity than normal lung.

Trimming took 6 bases from V and 2 from J; bases not matched to a gene: 10. CDR3 length equals 15 residues. Germline values: CDR1 ENHRY, CDR2 SYGVKD. This clone was seen a handful of times. Its cognate antigen is unknown. Data came from immunoSEQ multiplex PCR; TCRdb stores just in-frame clones and leaves some out. The repertoire has approximately 9,000 clones, about four fifths of them found once; the top ten carry approximately 7.9%. This receptor was taken from a person between 60 and 80 years old with lung adenocarcinoma. Sequencing was done on a sample of FFPE adjacent normal lung tissue. The genes are TRBV10-3 and TRBJ2-7, with 7 bases aligning to TRBD1. Written as DNA, the CDR3 is TGTGCCATCAGCCGGCCAGGACAGGCGACCTACGAGCAGTACTTC. It yields the protein CAISRPGQATYEQYF.